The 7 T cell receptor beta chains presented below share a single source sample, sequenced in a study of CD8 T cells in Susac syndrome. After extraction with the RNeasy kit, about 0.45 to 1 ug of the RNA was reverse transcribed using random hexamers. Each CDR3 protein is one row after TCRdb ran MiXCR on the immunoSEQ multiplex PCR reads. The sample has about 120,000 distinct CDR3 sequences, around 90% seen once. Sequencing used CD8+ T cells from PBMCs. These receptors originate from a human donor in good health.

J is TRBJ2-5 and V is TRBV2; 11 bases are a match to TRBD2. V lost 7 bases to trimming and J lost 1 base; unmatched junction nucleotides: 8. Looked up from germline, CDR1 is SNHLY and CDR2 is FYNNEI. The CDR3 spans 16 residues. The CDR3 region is CASTRPTSGVQETQYF. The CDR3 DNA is TGTGCCAGCACTCGCCCGACTAGCGGGGTCCAAGAGACCCAGTACTTC.

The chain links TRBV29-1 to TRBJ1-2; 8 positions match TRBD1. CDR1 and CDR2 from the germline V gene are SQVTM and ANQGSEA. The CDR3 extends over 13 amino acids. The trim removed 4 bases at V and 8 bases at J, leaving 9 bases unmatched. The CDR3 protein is CSVGVGQGSGYTF. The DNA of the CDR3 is TGCAGCGTTGGGGTAGGACAGGGCAGCGGCTACACCTTC.

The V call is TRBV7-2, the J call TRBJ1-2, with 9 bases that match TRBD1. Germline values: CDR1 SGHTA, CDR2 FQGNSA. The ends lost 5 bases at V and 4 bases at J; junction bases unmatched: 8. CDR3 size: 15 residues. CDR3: CASSAGTGSAYGYTF. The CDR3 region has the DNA TGTGCCAGCAGCGCCGGGACAGGGAGTGCCTATGGCTACACCTTC.

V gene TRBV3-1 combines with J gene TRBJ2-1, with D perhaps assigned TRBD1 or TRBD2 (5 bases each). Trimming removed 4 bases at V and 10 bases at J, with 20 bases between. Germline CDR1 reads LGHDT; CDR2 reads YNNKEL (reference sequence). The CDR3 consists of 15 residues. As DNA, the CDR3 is TGTGCCAGCAGCCCAACCGGGGCGTGGGCACGCGAGCAGTTCTTC. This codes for CASSPTGAWAREQFF.

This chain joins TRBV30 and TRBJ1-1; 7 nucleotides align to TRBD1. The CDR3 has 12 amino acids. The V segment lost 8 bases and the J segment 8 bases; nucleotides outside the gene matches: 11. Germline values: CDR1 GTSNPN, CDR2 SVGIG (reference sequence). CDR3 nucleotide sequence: TGTGCCCGTAACAGGGGCGAGGGGGAAGCTTTCTTT. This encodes CARNRGEGEAFF.

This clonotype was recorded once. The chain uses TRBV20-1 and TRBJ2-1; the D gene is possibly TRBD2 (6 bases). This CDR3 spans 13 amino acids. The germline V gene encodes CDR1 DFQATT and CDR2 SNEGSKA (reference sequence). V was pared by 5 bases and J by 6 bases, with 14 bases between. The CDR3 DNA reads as TGCAGTGCTGGGGGAGGTTTTGGCAATGAGCAGTTCTTC. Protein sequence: CSAGGGFGNEQFF.

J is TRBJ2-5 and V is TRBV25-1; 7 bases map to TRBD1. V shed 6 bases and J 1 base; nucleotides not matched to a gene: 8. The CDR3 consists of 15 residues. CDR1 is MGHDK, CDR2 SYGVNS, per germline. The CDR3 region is CASSRDRVSQETQYF. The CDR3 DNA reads TGTGCCAGCAGCCGGGACAGAGTGTCCCAAGAGACCCAGTACTTC.